Sequencing of this TCR beta chain was carried out in a study of STAT3 mutations in large granular lymphocyte leukemia. Study-wide results and caveats: In T-cell large granular lymphocyte leukemia, about half of patients showed multiple immunodominant subclonotypes.

Average productive template count per sample was around 44,000. The table came from immunoSEQ multiplex PCR; TCRdb's copy has only in-frame clones and leaves some out. The table shows about 4,300 clones, with more than 55% occurring only once. Germline-derived CDR1 and CDR2 are KGHSH and LQKENI. With 4 bases removed from V and 2 bases from J, the gap between germline ends came to 12 bases. The CDR3 spans 14 residues. Comment on this clone: What it binds is unknown.

What was sequenced was PBMCs. This receptor was taken from a human donor with T large granular lymphocyte leukemia. Some clones in this sample may be carry-over from other donors' samples. This sequence joins TRBV18 and TRBJ2-7, with a possible D match to TRBD1 (6 bases). CDR3 loop: CASSQVGQPYEQYF. The CDR3 DNA reads TGTGCCAGCTCACAAGTCGGACAGCCCTACGAGCAGTACTTC. The full variable domain, its missing parts supplied by reference TRBV18 and TRBJ2-7, is NAGVMQNPRHLVRRRGQEARLRCSPMKGHSHVYWYRQLPEEGLKFMVYLQKENIIDESGMPKERFSAEFPKEGPSILRIQQVVRGDSAAYFCASSQVGQPYEQYFGPGTRLTVT.